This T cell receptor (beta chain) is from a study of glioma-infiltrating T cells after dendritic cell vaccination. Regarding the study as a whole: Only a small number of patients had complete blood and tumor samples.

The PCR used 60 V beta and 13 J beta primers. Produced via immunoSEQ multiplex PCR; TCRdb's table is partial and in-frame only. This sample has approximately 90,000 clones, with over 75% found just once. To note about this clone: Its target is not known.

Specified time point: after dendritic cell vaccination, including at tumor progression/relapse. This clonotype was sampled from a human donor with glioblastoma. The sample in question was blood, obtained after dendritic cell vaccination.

The CDR3 sequence: CASRAPAGGSGANVLTF. The CDR3 bases are TGTGCCAGCAGGGCGCCGGCGGGTGGCTCTGGGGCCAACGTCCTGACTTTC. The chain has TRBV2 and TRBJ2-6, with a tentative D call TRBD2 (5 bases). The germline gives CDR1 SNHLY, CDR2 FYNNEI. The CDR3 covers 17 residues. V was trimmed by 6 bases and J by 0 bases, leaving 15 bases between them.